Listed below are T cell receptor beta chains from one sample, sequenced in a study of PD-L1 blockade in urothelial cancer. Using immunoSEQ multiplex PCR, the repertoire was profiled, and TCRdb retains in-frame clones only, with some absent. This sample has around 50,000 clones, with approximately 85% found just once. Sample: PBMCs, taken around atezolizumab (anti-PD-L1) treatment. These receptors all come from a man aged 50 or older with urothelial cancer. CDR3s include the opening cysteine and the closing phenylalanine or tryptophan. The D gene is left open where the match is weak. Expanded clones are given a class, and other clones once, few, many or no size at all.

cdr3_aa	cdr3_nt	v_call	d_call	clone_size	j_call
CASSLEGTGHEQFF	TGTGCCAGCAGCTTAGAGGGGACAGGGCATGAGCAGTTCTTC	TRBV11-3	TRBD1	NA	TRBJ2-1
CASSRAGGEGNQPQHF	TGCGCCAGCAGCCGGGCGGGGGGCGAAGGCAATCAGCCCCAGCATTTT	TRBV4-1	NA	NA	TRBJ1-5
CATSRASYGYTF	TGTGCCACCAGCAGAGCGAGCTATGGCTACACCTTC	TRBV15	NA	few	TRBJ1-2
CASSLKLDRGPPTIYF	TGTGCCAGCAGCTTAAAATTGGACAGGGGGCCTCCCACCATATATTTT	TRBV11-2	TRBD1	NA	TRBJ1-3
CAWAIQGGETQYF	TGTGCCTGGGCTATTCAAGGAGGAGAGACCCAGTACTTC	TRBV30	NA	NA	TRBJ2-5
CASSLGGTSVRGGELFF	TGTGCCAGCAGCTTAGGGGGGACTAGCGTGAGAGGCGGGGAGCTGTTTTTT	TRBV7-3	TRBD2	NA	TRBJ2-2
CAWSQSWVASETQYF	TGTGCCTGGTCACAGTCGTGGGTTGCGTCAGAGACCCAGTACTTC	TRBV30	NA	NA	TRBJ2-5
CASRAGTDTQYF	TGTGCCAGCAGGGCAGGGACAGATACGCAGTATTTT	TRBV6-5	NA	NA	TRBJ2-3
CASSLEASGRSTGELFF	TGTGCCAGCAGCCTGGAGGCTAGCGGGAGATCGACCGGGGAGCTGTTTTTT	TRBV5-4	TRBD2	NA	TRBJ2-2
CASSLGQDGYTF	TGTGCCAGCAGCTTGGGCCAGGATGGCTACACCTTC	TRBV5-6	NA	NA	TRBJ1-2
CAISEGGNPYEQYF	TGTGCCATCAGTGAGGGAGGGAACCCCTACGAGCAGTACTTC	TRBV10-3	NA	NA	TRBJ2-7
CACSTRDRGQNEQFF	TGTGCCTGCTCGACCCGGGACAGGGGGCAGAATGAGCAGTTCTTC	TRBV30	TRBD1	NA	TRBJ2-1
CASRPLERKPVEQYF	TGTGCCAGCAGACCCCTCGAGAGGAAACCGGTCGAGCAGTACTTC	TRBV11-2	NA	NA	TRBJ2-7
CASSFTGYNEQFF	TGCGCCAGCAGCTTCACAGGTTACAATGAGCAGTTCTTC	TRBV5-1	NA	NA	TRBJ2-1
CASSLAKGQGRNEKLFF	TGCGCCAGCAGCTTGGCTAAAGGACAGGGCCGTAATGAAAAACTGTTTTTT	TRBV5-1	TRBD1	NA	TRBJ1-4
CASSVGGGTSYEQYF	TGTGCCAGCAGCGTAGGCGGGGGCACCTCCTACGAGCAGTACTTC	TRBV9	NA	NA	TRBJ2-7
CASSLSYTGELFF	TGTGCCAGCAGCCTGTCGTACACCGGGGAGCTGTTTTTT	TRBV14	NA	NA	TRBJ2-2
CASSFVTDYEQYF	TGTGCCAGCAGTTTCGTGACAGATTACGAGCAGTACTTC	TRBV6-6	NA	NA	TRBJ2-7
CASGLLTGGFGNTIYF	TGTGCTAGTGGTTTGCTAACAGGGGGTTTTGGAAACACCATATATTTT	TRBV12-5	TRBD1	once	TRBJ1-3
CASSGGGHLEQFF	TGCGCCAGCTCCGGGGGGGGGCACCTTGAGCAGTTCTTC	TRBV4-3	TRBD2	NA	TRBJ2-1
CASSLGLAGDIQYF	TGTGCCAGCAGCTTAGGACTAGCCGGAGACATTCAGTACTTC	TRBV13	NA	NA	TRBJ2-4
CASSILAGLYNEQFF	TGTGCCAGCAGCATACTAGCGGGGTTATACAATGAGCAGTTCTTC	TRBV28	TRBD2	NA	TRBJ2-1
CASTAQGGTIYF	TGTGCCAGCACCGCCCAGGGCGGCACCATATATTTT	TRBV4-2	NA	NA	TRBJ1-3
CASSSRVLTGYEQYF	TGTGCCAGCAGCTCCAGGGTCCTCACAGGCTACGAGCAGTACTTC	TRBV7-8	NA	NA	TRBJ2-7
CASSSTGRDEQYF	TGTGCCAGCAGCTCCACAGGGCGCGACGAGCAGTACTTC	TRBV5-4	NA	once	TRBJ2-7
CAVSPGSGNTIYF	TGTGCCGTCAGTCCCGGGTCTGGAAACACCATATATTTT	TRBV10-3	NA	NA	TRBJ1-3
CASNPLTSGGRGSTDTQYF	TGCGCCAGCAACCCCTTGACTAGCGGGGGCCGGGGAAGCACAGATACGCAGTATTTT	TRBV5-1	TRBD2	NA	TRBJ2-3
CASRETGTGGDGYTF	TGTGCCAGCAGGGAAACCGGGACAGGGGGGGATGGCTACACCTTC	TRBV2	TRBD1	NA	TRBJ1-2
CASRTGTRGYTF	TGTGCCAGCAGAACAGGGACCCGCGGCTACACCTTC	TRBV28	NA	NA	TRBJ1-2
CASSLRREDSNQPQHF	TGTGCCAGCAGCTTGAGGAGGGAGGATAGCAATCAGCCCCAGCATTTT	TRBV5-5	NA	NA	TRBJ1-5
CASSLETGSSYNEQFF	TGTGCCAGCAGCTTAGAAACGGGGAGCTCCTACAATGAGCAGTTCTTC	TRBV7-6	NA	NA	TRBJ2-1
CAISEERGSTGELFF	TGTGCCATCAGTGAGGAGCGGGGGTCTACCGGGGAGCTGTTTTTT	TRBV10-3	TRBD2	once	TRBJ2-2
CASSSTSGRTGELFF	TGCGCCAGCAGCTCGACTAGCGGGAGGACCGGGGAGCTGTTTTTT	TRBV5-1	TRBD2	NA	TRBJ2-2
CASSRDSSLYEQFF	TGTGCCAGCAGTCGAGACTCTAGTTTATATGAGCAGTTCTTC	TRBV2	NA	NA	TRBJ2-1
CASGSRLRDPGSYGYTF	TGTGCTAGTGGTTCGAGACTCCGGGACCCCGGGAGCTATGGCTACACCTTC	TRBV12-5	NA	NA	TRBJ1-2
CASTLAGSYEQYF	TGTGCCAGCACCTTAGCGGGGAGCTACGAGCAGTACTTC	TRBV28	TRBD2	NA	TRBJ2-7
CASGSDRVSQPQHF	TGTGCCAGTGGCTCGGACAGGGTTAGTCAGCCCCAGCATTTT	TRBV19	TRBD1	NA	TRBJ1-5
CASSESNLAGVVDTQYF	TGCGCCAGCAGTGAGTCGAATCTAGCGGGAGTGGTAGATACGCAGTATTTT	TRBV10-2	TRBD2	NA	TRBJ2-3
CASYARGEGPFGYGYTF	TGTGCCAGTTATGCACGAGGGGAGGGGCCCTTTGGCTATGGCTACACCTTC	TRBV19	NA	NA	TRBJ1-2
CASSLSASGFYEQYF	TGCGCCAGCAGCTTGTCGGCTAGCGGGTTCTACGAGCAGTACTTC	TRBV5-1	TRBD2	NA	TRBJ2-7
CAWSVHSRGNIQYF	TGTGCCTGGAGTGTACATTCCCGGGGGAACATTCAGTACTTC	TRBV30	NA	NA	TRBJ2-4
CAWSSGQGYEQYF	TGTGCCTGGAGCTCGGGACAGGGTTACGAGCAGTACTTC	TRBV30	TRBD1	once	TRBJ2-7
CASSQVGGGPHEQYF	TGCGCCAGCAGCCAGGTAGGGGGAGGGCCCCACGAGCAGTACTTC	TRBV4-3	NA	NA	TRBJ2-7
CASTPSPGELFF	TGTGCCAGCACCCCCTCCCCCGGGGAGCTGTTTTTT	TRBV27	NA	NA	TRBJ2-2
CASSLSSGGAYEQFF	TGTGCCAGCAGCCTCTCTAGCGGGGGGGCGTATGAGCAGTTCTTC	TRBV7-6	TRBD2	NA	TRBJ2-1
CASSTKAGTAWNTGELFF	TGTGCCAGCAGCACCAAGGCAGGGACAGCTTGGAACACCGGGGAGCTGTTTTTT	TRBV9	TRBD1	NA	TRBJ2-2
CATSLASLSYEQYF	TGTGCCACCAGCTTAGCGAGTCTCTCCTACGAGCAGTACTTC	TRBV15	NA	NA	TRBJ2-7
CASSIGTGPDSGANVLTF	TGTGCCAGCAGCATCGGGACAGGCCCCGACTCTGGGGCCAACGTCCTGACTTTC	TRBV11-2	TRBD1	NA	TRBJ2-6
CASSLIGTGIDEQFF	TGTGCCAGCAGCTTAATTGGGACAGGGATCGATGAGCAGTTCTTC	TRBV7-3	TRBD1	NA	TRBJ2-1
CASSQFDRDKFF	TGCGCCAGCAGCCAATTTGACAGGGATAAGTTCTTC	TRBV4-1	TRBD1	NA	TRBJ2-1
CASSSGIINEQYF	TGTGCCAGTTCTAGCGGGATTATAAACGAGCAGTACTTC	TRBV19	TRBD2	NA	TRBJ2-7
CASSRQGADTGELFF	TGTGCCAGCAGCCGACAGGGGGCGGACACCGGGGAGCTGTTTTTT	TRBV5-5	TRBD1	NA	TRBJ2-2
CASSTGSGQPQHF	TGTGCCAGCAGCACGGGATCTGGTCAGCCCCAGCATTTT	TRBV5-6	NA	NA	TRBJ1-5
CASNSGQGFSNQPQHF	TGTGCCAGCAACTCGGGACAGGGGTTTTCCAATCAGCCCCAGCATTTT	TRBV2	TRBD1	NA	TRBJ1-5
CASSQDRVGGYTF	TGTGCCAGCAGCCAAGACAGGGTAGGTGGCTACACCTTC	TRBV4-2	NA	NA	TRBJ1-2
CASSTGTSRDTDTQYF	TGTGCCAGCAGCACCGGGACTAGCAGAGACACAGATACGCAGTATTTT	TRBV9	TRBD2	NA	TRBJ2-3
CSVGQGGETQYF	TGCAGCGTCGGACAGGGAGGAGAGACCCAGTACTTC	TRBV29-1	TRBD1	NA	TRBJ2-5
CASSLVGVDNSPLHF	TGTGCCAGCAGCTTAGTCGGGGTTGATAATTCACCCCTCCACTTT	TRBV7-8	NA	few	TRBJ1-6